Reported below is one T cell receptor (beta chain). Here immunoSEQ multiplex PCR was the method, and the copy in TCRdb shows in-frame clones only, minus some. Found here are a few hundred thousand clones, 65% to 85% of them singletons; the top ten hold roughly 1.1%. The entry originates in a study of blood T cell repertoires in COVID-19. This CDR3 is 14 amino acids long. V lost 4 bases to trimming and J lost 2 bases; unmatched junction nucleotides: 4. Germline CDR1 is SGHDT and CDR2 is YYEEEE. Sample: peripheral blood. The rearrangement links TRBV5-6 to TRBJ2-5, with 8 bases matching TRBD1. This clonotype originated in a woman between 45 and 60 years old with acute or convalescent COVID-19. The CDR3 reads CASSITGGQETQYF. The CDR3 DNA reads TGTGCCAGCAGCATTACAGGGGGGCAAGAGACCCAGTACTTC.